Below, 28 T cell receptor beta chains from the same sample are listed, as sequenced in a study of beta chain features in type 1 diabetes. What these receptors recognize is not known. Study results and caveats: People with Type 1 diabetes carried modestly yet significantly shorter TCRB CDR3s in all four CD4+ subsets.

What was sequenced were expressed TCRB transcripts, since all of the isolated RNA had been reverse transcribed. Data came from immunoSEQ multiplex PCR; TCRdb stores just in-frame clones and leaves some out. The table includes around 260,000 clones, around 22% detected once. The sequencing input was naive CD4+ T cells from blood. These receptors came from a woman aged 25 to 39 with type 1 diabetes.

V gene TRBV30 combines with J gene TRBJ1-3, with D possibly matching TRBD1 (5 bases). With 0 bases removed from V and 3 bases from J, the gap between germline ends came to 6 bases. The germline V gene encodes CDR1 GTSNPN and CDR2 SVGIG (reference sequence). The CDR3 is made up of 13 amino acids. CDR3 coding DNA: TGTGCCTGGAGTGTGGGGCGTGGAAACACCATATATTTT. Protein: CAWSVGRGNTIYF.

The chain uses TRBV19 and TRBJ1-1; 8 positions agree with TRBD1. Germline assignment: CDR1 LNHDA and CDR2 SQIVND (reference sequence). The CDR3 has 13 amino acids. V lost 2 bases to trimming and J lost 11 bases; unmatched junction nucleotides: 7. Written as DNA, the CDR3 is TGTGCCAGTAGTATAAGGACAGGGATTACGGCTTTCTTT. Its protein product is CASSIRTGITAFF. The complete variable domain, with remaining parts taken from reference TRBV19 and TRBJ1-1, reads DGGITQSPKYLFRKEGQNVTLSCEQNLNHDAMYWYRQDPGQGLRLIYYSQIVNDFQKGDIAEGYSVSREKKESFPLTVTSAQKNPTAFYLCASSIRTGITAFFGQGTRLTVV.

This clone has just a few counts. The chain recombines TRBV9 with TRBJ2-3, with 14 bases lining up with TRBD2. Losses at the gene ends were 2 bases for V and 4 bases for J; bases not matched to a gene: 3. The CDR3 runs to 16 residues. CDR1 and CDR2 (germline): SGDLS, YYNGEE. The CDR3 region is CASSVGLAGESDTQYF. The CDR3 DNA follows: TGTGCCAGCAGCGTGGGACTAGCGGGAGAGTCAGATACGCAGTATTTT.

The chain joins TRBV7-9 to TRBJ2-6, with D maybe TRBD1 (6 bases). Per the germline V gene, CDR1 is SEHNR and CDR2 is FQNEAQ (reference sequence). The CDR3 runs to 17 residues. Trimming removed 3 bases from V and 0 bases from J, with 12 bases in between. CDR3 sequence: CASSFGTPHSGANVLTF. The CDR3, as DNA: TGTGCCAGCAGCTTCGGGACACCTCACTCTGGGGCCAACGTCCTGACTTTC.

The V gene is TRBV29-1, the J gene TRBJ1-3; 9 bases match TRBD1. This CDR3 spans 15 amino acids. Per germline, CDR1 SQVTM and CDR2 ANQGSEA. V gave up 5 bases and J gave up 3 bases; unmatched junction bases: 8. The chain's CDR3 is CSVSRTGVYGNTIYF. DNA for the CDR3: TGCAGCGTTAGTAGGACAGGGGTTTATGGAAACACCATATATTTT.

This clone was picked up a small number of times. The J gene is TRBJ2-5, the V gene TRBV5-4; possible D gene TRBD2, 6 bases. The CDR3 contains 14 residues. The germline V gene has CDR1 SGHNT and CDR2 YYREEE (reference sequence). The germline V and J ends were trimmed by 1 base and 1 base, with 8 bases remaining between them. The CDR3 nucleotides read TGTGCCAGCAGCTTGTCGGGACTCCAAGAGACCCAGTACTTC. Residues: CASSLSGLQETQYF.

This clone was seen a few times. The CDR3 region has the DNA TGCGCCAGCAGCCAAGTCGCTAGCTCTGGAAACACCATATATTTT. As protein: CASSQVASSGNTIYF. The rearrangement uses TRBV4-1 and TRBJ1-3; D is uncertain. V was clipped by 1 base and J by 0 bases, with 7 bases between them. The CDR3 spans 15 residues. Looked up from germline, CDR1 is MGHRA and CDR2 is YSYEKL.

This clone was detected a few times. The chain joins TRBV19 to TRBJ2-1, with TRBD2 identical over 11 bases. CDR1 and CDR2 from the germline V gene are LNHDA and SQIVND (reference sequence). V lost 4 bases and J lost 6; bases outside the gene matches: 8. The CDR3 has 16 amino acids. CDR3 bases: TGTGCCAGTAGTACTCGCCCTAGCGGGAGGCTCAATGAGCAGTTCTTC. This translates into CASSTRPSGRLNEQFF.

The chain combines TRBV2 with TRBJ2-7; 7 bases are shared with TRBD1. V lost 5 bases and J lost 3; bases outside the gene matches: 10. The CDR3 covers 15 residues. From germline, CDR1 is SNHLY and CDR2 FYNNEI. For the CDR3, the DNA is TGTGCCAGCAGTAGTCGAAGGGACAGTCGCTACGAGCAGTACTTC. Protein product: CASSSRRDSRYEQYF.

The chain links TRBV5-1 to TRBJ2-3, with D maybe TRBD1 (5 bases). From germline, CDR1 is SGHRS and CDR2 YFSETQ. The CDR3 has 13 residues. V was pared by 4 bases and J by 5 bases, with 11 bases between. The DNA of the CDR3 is TGCGCCAGCAGCGCAGGGAAGGGAGATACGCAGTATTTT. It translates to CASSAGKGDTQYF.

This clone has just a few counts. The CDR3 sequence: CASSQGQGRSGANVLTF. CDR3 bases: TGTGCCAGCAGCCAAGGACAGGGAAGGTCTGGGGCCAACGTCCTGACTTTC. The chain is built from TRBV7-8 and TRBJ2-6; 8 bases fit TRBD1. CDR3 length: 17 residues. Germline CDR1 SGHVS, CDR2 FQNEAQ. The junction had 7 bases not matched to a gene; V was cut back by 5 bases and J by 1 base.

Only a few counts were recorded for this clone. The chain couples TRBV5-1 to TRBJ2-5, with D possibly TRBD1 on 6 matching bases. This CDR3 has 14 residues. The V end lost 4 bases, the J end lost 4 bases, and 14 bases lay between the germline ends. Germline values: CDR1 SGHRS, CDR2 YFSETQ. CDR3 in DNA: TGCGCCAGCAGCCTAGACACAGGGACAGAGACCCAGTACTTC. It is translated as CASSLDTGTETQYF.

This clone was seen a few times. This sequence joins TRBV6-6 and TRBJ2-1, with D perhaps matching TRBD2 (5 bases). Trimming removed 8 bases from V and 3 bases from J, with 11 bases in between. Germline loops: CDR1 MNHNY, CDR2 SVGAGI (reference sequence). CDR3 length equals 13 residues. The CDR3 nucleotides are TGTGCCAGCTCCAACGGGAACTACAATGAGCAGTTCTTC. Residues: CASSNGNYNEQFF.

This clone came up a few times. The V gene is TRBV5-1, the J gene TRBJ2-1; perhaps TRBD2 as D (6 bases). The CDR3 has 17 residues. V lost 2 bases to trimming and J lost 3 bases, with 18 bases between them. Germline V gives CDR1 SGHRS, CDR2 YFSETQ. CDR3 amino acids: CASSFGRRDQFYNEQFF. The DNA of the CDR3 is TGCGCCAGCAGCTTCGGTCGGCGGGACCAATTCTACAATGAGCAGTTCTTC.

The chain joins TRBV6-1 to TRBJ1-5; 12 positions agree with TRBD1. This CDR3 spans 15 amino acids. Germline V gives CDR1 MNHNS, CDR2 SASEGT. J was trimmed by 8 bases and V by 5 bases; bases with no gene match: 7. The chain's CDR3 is CASSLQGQGAKPQHF. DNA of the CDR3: TGTGCCAGCAGTTTGCAGGGACAGGGGGCGAAGCCCCAGCATTTT.

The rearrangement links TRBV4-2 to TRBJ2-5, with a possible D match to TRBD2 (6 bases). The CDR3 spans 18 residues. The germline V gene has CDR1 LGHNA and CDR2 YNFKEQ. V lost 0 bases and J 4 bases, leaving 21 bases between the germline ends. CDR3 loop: CASSQDISSGGRSETQYF. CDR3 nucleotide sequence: TGTGCCAGCAGCCAAGATATTAGTAGCGGAGGGAGGTCAGAGACCCAGTACTTC.

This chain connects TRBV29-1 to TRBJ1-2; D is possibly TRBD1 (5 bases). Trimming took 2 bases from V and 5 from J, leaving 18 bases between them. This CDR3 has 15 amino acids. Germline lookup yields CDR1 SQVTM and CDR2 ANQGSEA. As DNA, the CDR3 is TGCAGCGTTGAAAAGGGGCAGCTTCCCTTTTATGGCTACACCTTC. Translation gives CSVEKGQLPFYGYTF.

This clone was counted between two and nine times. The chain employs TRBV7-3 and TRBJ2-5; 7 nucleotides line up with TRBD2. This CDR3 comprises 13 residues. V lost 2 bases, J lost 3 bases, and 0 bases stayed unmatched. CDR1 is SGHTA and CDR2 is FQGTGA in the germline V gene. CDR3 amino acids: CASSLGGEETQYF. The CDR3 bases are TGTGCCAGCAGCTTAGGGGGGGAAGAGACCCAGTACTTC.

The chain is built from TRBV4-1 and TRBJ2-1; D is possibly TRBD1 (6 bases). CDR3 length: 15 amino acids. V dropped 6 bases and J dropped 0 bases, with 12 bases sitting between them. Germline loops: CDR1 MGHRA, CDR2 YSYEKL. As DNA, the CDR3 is TGCGCCAGCAGACTCACAGGGAACTCCTACAATGAGCAGTTCTTC. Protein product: CASRLTGNSYNEQFF.

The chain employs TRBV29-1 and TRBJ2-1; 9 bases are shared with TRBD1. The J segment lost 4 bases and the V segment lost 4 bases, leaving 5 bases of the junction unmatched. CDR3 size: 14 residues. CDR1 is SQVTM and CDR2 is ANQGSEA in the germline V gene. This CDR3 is CSVGTGVVYNEQFF. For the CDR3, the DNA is TGCAGCGTTGGGACAGGGGTGGTATACAATGAGCAGTTCTTC.

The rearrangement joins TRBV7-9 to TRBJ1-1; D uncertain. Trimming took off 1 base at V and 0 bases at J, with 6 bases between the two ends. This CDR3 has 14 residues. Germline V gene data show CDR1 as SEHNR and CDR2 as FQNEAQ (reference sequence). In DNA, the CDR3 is TGTGCCAGCAGCTTAGGCGGGGTGAACACTGAAGCTTTCTTT. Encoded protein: CASSLGGVNTEAFF.

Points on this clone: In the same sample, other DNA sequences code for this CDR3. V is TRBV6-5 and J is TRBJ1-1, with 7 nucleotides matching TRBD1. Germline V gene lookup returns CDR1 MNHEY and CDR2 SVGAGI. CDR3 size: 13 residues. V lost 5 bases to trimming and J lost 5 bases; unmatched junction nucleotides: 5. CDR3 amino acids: CASSEDRETEAFF. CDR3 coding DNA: TGTGCCAGCAGTGAAGACAGGGAAACTGAAGCTTTCTTT.

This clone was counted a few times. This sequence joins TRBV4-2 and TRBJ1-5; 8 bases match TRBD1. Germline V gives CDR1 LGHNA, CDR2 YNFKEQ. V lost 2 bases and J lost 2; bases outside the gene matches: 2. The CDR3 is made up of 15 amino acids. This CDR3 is CASSQLGQGNQPQHF. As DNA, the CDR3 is TGTGCCAGCAGCCAACTGGGACAGGGCAATCAGCCCCAGCATTTT.

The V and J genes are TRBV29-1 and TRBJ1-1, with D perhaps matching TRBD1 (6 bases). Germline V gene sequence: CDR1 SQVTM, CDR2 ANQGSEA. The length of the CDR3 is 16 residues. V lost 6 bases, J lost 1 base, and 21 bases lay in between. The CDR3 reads CSVKTSIRDKNTEAFF. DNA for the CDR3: TGCAGCGTAAAAACCTCGATCCGGGACAAGAACACTGAAGCTTTCTTT.

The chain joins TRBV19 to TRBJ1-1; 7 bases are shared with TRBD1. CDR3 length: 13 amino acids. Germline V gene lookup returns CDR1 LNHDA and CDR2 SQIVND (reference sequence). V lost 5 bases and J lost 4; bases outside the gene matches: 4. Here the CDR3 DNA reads TGTGCCAGTAGTCCGGGACAGCTCACTGAAGCTTTCTTT. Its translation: CASSPGQLTEAFF.

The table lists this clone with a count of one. CDR3 sequence: CASSPGTGSGDTQYF. The CDR3 bases are TGCGCCAGCAGCCCCGGGACTGGTAGTGGGGATACGCAGTATTTT. This rearrangement joins TRBV5-1 to TRBJ2-3; D possibly corresponds to TRBD2 (6 bases). The CDR3 is made up of 15 amino acids. Trimming removed 4 bases at V and 6 bases at J, with 18 bases between. CDR1 SGHRS and CDR2 YFSETQ come from the germline V gene.

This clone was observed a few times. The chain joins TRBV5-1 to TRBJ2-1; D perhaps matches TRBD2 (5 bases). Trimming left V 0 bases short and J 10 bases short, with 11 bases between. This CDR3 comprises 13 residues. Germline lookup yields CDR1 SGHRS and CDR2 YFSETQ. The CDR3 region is CASSLDGSGEQFF. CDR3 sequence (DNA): TGCGCCAGCAGCTTGGATGGGTCGGGGGAGCAGTTCTTC.

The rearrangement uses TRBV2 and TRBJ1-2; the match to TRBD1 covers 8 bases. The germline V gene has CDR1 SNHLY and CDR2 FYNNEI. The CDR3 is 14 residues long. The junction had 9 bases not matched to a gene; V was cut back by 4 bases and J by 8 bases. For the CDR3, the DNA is TGTGCCAGCAGTGTGGAACAGGGGGGAGGAGGCTACACCTTC. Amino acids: CASSVEQGGGGYTF.